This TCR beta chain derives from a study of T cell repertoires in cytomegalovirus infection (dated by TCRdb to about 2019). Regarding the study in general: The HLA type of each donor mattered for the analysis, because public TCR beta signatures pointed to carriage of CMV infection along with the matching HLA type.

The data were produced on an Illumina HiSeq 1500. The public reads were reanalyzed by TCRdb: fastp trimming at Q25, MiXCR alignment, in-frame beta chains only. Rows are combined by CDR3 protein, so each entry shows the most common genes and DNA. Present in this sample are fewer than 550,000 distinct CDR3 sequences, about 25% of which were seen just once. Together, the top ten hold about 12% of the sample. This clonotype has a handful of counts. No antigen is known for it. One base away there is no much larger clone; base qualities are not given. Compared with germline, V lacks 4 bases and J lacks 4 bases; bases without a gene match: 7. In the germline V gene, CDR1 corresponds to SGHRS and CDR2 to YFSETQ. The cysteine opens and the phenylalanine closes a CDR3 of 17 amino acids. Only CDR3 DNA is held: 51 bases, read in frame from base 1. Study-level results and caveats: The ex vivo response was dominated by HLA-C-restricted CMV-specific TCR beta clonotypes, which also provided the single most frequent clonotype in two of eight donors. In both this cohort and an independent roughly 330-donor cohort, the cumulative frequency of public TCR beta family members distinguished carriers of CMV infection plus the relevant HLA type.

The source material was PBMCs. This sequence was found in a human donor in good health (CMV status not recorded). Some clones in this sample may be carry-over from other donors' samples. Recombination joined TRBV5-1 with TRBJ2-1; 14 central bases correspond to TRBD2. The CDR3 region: CASSVGLAGGSYNEQFF. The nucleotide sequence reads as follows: TGCGCCAGCAGCGTAGGACTAGCGGGAGGCTCATACAATGAGCAGTTCTTC.